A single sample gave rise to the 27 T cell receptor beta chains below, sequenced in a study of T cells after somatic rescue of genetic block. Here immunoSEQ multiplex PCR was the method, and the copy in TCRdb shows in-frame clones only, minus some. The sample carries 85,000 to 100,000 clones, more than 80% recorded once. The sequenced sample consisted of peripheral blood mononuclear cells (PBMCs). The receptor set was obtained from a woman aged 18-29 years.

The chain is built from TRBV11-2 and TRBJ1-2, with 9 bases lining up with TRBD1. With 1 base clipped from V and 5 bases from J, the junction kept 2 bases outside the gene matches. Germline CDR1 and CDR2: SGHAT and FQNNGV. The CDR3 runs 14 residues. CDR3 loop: CASSLAGQGYGYTF. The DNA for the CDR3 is TGTGCCAGCAGCTTAGCCGGACAGGGGTATGGCTACACCTTC.

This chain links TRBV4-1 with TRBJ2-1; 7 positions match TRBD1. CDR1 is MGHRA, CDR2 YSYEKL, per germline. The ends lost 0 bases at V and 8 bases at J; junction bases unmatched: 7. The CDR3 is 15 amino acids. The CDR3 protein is CASSQDRDTGDEQFF. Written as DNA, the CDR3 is TGCGCCAGCAGCCAAGATAGGGACACAGGGGATGAGCAGTTCTTC.

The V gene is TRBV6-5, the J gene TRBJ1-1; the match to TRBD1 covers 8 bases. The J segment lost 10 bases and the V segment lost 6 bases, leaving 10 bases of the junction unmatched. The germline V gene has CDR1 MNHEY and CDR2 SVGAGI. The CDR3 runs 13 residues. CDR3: CASSRTGFIAAFF. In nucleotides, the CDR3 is TGTGCCAGCAGCCGGACAGGGTTTATAGCAGCTTTCTTT.

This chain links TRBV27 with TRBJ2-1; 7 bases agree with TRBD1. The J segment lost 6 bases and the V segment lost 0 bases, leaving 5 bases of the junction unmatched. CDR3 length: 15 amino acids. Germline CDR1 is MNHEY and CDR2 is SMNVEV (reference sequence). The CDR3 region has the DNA TGTGCCAGCAGTTTATCACAGGGGTTTAGCAATGAGCAGTTCTTC. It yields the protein CASSLSQGFSNEQFF.

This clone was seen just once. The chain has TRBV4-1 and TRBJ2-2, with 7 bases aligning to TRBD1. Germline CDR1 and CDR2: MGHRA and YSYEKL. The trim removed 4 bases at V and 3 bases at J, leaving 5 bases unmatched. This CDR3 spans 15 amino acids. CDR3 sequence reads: CASSPAGTDTGELFF. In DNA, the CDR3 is TGCGCCAGCAGCCCCGCCGGGACAGACACCGGGGAGCTGTTTTTT.

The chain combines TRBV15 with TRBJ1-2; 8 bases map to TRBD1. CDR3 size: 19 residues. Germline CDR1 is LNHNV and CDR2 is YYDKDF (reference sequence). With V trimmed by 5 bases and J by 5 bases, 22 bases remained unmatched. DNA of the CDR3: TGTGCCACCAGCGGATATATCGATTCGACAGGGGTAATCTCTTATGGCTACACCTTC. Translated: CATSGYIDSTGVISYGYTF.

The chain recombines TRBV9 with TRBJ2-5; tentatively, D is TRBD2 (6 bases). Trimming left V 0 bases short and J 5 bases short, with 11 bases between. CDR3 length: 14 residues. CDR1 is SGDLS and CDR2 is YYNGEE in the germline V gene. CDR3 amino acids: CASSVAPGEETQYF. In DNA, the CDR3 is TGTGCCAGCAGCGTAGCCCCGGGAGAGGAGACCCAGTACTTC. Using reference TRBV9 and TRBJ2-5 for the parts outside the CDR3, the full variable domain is DSGVTQTPKHLITATGQRVTLRCSPRSGDLSVYWYQQSLDQGLQFLIQYYNGEERAKGNILERFSAQQFPDLHSELNLSSLELGDSALYFCASSVAPGEETQYFGPGTRLLVL.

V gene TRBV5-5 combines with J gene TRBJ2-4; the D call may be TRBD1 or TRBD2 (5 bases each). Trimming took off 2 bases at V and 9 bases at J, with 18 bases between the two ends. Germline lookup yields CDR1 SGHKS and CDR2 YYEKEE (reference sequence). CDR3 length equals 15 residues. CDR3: CASSFSGRDGSIQYF. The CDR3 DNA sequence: TGTGCCAGCAGCTTCTCGGGCAGGGATGGGAGCATTCAGTACTTC.

The CDR3 spells CASSYLPLDTGELFF. The DNA for the CDR3 is TGTGCCAGCAGCTACCTTCCTTTAGACACCGGGGAGCTGTTTTTT. The chain is built from TRBV6-5 and TRBJ2-2; D ambiguous. V gave up 6 bases and J gave up 3 bases, with 14 bases separating them. The CDR3 totals 15 residues. Germline V CDR1 and CDR2: MNHEY, SVGAGI.

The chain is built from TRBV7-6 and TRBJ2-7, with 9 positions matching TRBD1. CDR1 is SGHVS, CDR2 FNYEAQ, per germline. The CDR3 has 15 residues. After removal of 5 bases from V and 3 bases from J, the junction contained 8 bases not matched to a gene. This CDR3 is CASSPLPDRGYEQYF. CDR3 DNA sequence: TGTGCCAGCAGCCCCCTGCCGGACAGGGGCTACGAGCAGTACTTC.

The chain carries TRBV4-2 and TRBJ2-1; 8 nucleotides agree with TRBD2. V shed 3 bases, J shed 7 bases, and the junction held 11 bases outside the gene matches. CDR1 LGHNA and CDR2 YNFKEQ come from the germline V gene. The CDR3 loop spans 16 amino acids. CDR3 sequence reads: CASSQASLAGKNEQFF. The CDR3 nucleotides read TGTGCCAGCAGCCAGGCCTCCTTAGCGGGAAAAAATGAGCAGTTCTTC.

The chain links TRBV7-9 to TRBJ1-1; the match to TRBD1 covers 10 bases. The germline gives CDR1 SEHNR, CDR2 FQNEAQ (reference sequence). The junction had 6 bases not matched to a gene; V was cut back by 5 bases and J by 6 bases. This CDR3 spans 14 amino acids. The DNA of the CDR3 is TGTGCCAGCAGCGTGGGACAGGGGTTCCCTGAAGCTTTCTTT. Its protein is CASSVGQGFPEAFF.

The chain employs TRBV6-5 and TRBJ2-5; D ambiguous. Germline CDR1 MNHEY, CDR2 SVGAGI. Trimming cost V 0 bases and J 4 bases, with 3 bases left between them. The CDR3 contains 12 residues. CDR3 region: CASSYSGETQYF. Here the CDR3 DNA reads TGTGCCAGCAGTTACTCGGGAGAGACCCAGTACTTC.

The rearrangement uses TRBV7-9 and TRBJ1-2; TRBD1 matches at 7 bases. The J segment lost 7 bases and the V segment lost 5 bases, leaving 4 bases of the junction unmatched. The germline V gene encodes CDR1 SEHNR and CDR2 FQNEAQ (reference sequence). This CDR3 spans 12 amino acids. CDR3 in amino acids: CASSPPGGGYTF. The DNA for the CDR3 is TGTGCCAGCAGCCCTCCAGGGGGTGGCTACACCTTC.

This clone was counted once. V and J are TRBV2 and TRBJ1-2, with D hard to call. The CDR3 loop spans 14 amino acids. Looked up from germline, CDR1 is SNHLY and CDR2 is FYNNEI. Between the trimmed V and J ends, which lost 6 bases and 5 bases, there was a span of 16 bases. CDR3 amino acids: CASSATRAGYGYTF. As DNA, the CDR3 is TGTGCCAGCAGCGCGACAAGGGCCGGGTATGGCTACACCTTC.

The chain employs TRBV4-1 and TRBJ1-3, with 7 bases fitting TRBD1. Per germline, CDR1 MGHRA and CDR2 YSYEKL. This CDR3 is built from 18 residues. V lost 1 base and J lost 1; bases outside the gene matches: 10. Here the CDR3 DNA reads TGCGCCAGCAGCCAAGGGGGTATCAGGGGGATTTCTGGAAACACCATATATTTT. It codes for CASSQGGIRGISGNTIYF.

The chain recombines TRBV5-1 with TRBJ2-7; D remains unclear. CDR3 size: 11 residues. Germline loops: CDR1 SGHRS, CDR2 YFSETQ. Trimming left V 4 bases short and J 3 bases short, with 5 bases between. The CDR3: CASSQNYEQYF. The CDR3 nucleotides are TGCGCCAGCAGCCAGAACTACGAGCAGTACTTC.

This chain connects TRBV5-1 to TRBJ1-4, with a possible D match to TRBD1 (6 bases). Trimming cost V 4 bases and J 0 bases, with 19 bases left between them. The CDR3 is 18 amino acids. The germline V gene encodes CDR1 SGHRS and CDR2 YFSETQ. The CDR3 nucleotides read TGCGCCAGCAGCCCGCATTGGGGGGGCCCCGCAACTAATGAAAAACTGTTTTTT. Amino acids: CASSPHWGGPATNEKLFF.

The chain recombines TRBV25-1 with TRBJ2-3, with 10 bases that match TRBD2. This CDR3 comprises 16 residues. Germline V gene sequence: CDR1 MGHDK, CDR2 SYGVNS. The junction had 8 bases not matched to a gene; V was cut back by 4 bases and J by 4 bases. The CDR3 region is CASSAASGSSADTQYF. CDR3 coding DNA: TGTGCCAGCAGTGCCGCTAGCGGGAGTAGCGCAGATACGCAGTATTTT. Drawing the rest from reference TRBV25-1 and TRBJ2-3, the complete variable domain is EADIYQTPRYLVIGTGKKITLECSQTMGHDKMYWYQQDPGMELHLIHYSYGVNSTEKGDLSSESTVSRIRTEHFPLTLESARPSHTSQYLCASSAASGSSADTQYFGPGTRLTVL.

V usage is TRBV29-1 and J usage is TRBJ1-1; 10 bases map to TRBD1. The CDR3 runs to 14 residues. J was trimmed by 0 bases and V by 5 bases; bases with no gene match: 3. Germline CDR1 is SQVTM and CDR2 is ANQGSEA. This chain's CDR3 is CSVRTGGVNTEAFF. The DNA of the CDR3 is TGCAGCGTTCGGACAGGGGGAGTGAACACTGAAGCTTTCTTT.

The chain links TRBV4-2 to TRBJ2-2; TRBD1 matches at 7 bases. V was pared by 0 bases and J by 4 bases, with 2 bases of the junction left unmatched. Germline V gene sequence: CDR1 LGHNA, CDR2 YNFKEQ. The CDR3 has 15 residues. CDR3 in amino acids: CASSQDPGGTGELFF. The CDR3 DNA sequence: TGTGCCAGCAGCCAAGATCCAGGGGGCACCGGGGAGCTGTTTTTT.

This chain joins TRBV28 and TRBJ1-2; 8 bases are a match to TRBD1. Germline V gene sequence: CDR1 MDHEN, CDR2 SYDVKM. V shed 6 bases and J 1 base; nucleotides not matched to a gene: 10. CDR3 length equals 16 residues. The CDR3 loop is CASRPQGGPFNYGYTF. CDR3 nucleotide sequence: TGTGCCAGCAGACCACAGGGGGGGCCGTTTAACTATGGCTACACCTTC.

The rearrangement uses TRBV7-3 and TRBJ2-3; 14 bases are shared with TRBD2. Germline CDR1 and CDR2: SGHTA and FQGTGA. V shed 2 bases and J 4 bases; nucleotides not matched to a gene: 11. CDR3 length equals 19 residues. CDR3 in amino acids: CASSLRGLAGGRGPDTQYF. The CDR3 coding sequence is TGTGCCAGCAGCTTACGAGGACTAGCGGGAGGCCGGGGCCCAGATACGCAGTATTTT. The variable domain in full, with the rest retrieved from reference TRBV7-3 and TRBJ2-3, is GAGVSQTPSNKVTEKGKYVELRCDPISGHTALYWYRQSLGQGPEFLIYFQGTGAADDSGLPNDRFFAVRPEGSVSTLKIQRTERGDSAVYLCASSLRGLAGGRGPDTQYFGPGTRLTVL.

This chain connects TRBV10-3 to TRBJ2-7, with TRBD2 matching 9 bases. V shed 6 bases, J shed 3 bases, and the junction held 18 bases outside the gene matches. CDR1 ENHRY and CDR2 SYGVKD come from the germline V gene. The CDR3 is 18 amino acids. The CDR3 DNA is TGTGCCATCAGCCCCATATCATTAGCGGGAGACAGGTTCTACGAGCAGTACTTC. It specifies CAISPISLAGDRFYEQYF.

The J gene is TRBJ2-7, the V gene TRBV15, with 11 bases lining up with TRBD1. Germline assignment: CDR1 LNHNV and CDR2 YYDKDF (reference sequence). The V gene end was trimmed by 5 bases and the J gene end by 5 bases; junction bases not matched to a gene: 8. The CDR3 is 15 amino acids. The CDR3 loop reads CATSPTGQGVDEQYF. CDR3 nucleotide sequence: TGTGCCACCAGCCCCACGGGACAGGGGGTCGACGAGCAGTACTTC.

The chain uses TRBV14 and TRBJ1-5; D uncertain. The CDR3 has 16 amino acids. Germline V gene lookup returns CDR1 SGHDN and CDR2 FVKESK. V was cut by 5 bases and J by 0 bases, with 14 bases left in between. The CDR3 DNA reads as TGTGCCAGCAGCAGTAGGCCAGAGCATAGCAATCAGCCCCAGCATTTT. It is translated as CASSSRPEHSNQPQHF.

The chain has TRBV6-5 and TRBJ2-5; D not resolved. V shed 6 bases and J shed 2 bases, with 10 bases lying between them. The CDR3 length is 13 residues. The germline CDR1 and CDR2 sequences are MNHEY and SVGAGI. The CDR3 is CASRGVWQETQYF. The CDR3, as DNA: TGTGCCAGCAGGGGCGTTTGGCAAGAGACCCAGTACTTC.